Listed here is a single TCR beta chain. This specimen belongs to a study of blood T cell repertoires in COVID-19. Across the whole study: Sample material is recorded as cDNA or gDNA derived from T cells, B-cell-depleted T cells, or PBMCs.

Individuals aged roughly 18 to 100 years were recruited from 24 US areas. Cohorts were assigned according to the clinical history that participants reported. The CDR3 sequence is 17 residues long. Trimming took 0 bases from V and 5 from J, leaving 22 bases between them. Germline CDR1 GTSNPN, CDR2 SVGIG (reference sequence). Original processing notes: Reference gene primer amplification in the assay estimated nucleated cell counts. Here immunoSEQ multiplex PCR was the method, and the copy in TCRdb shows in-frame clones only, minus some. That table gives V, J and clone size, and the DNA gave D and trimming. The sample has some 230,000 clones, approximately 83% seen once.

The sample comprised PBMCs or T cells enriched from blood (not recorded which). This sequence originates from a woman aged 40 to 50 with acute COVID-19. This chain uses TRBV30 with TRBJ2-5; D perhaps matches TRBD2 (5 bases). The CDR3 loop is CAWSVGGYYPERETQYF. Here the CDR3 DNA reads TGTGCCTGGAGTGTAGGAGGCTACTATCCGGAGCGGGAGACCCAGTACTTC. Looking up the rest from reference TRBV30 and TRBJ2-5 gives the full variable domain: SQTIHQWPATLVQPVGSPLSLECTVEGTSNPNLYWYRQAAGRGLQLLFYSVGIGQISSEVPQNLSASRPQDRQFILSSKKLLLSDSGFYLCAWSVGGYYPERETQYFGPGTRLLVL.